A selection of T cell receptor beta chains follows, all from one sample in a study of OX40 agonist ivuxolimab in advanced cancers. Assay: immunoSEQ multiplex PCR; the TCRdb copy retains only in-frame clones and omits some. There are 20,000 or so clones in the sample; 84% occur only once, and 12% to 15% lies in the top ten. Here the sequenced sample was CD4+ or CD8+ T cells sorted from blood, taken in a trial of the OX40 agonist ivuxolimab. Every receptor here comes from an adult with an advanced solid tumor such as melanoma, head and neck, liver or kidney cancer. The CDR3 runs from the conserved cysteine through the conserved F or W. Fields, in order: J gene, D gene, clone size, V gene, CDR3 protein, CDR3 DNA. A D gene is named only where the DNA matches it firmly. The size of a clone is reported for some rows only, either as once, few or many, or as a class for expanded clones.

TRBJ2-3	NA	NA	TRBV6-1	CASSEAWGLSTDTQYF	TGTGCCAGCAGTGAAGCATGGGGGTTGAGCACAGATACGCAGTATTTT
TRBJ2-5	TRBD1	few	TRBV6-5	CASRGTGQETQYF	TGTGCCAGCAGGGGGACAGGGCAAGAGACCCAGTACTTC
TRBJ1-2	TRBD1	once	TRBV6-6	CACGQGRGYTF	TGTGCCTGTGGACAGGGGAGAGGCTACACCTTC
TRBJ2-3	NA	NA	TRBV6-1	CASAGYTDTQYF	TGTGCCAGCGCCGGATACACAGATACGCAGTATTTT
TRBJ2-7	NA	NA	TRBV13	CASSPKGEQGAYEQYF	TGTGCCAGCAGCCCCAAGGGGGAACAGGGCGCCTACGAGCAGTACTTC
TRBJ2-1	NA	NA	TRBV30	CAWSVFPRATYNEQFF	TGTGCCTGGAGTGTATTCCCGCGGGCAACTTACAATGAGCAGTTCTTC
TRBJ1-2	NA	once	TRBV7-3	CASSLDRLGGYTF	TGTGCCAGCAGCTTAGATCGTTTGGGTGGCTACACCTTC
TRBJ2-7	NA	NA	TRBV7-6	CASSAGPTYEQYF	TGTGCCAGCAGCGCAGGACCTACCTACGAGCAGTACTTC
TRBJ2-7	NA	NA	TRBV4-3	CASSRGVPSYEQYF	TGCGCCAGCAGCCGGGGAGTCCCTTCCTACGAGCAGTACTTC
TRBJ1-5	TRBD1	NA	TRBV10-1	CASDRGRISPQHF	TGCGCCTCGGACAGGGGGCGAATTTCACCCCAGCATTTT
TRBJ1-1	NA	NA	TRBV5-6	CASSFYIAGPAFF	TGTGCCAGCAGCTTTTATATAGCAGGTCCAGCTTTCTTT
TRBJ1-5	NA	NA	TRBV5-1	CASSPWRGEPQHF	TGCGCCAGCAGCCCCTGGCGGGGTGAGCCCCAGCATTTT
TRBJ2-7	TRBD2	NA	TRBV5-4	CASSQEGVTLAPSYEQYF	TGTGCCAGCAGCCAAGAAGGGGTTACACTAGCGCCGTCCTACGAGCAGTACTTC
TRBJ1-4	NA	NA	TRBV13	CASSAGTNEKLFF	TGTGCCAGCAGCGCAGGAACTAATGAAAAACTGTTTTTT
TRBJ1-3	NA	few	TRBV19	CASKGSGNTIYF	TGTGCCAGTAAGGGCTCTGGAAACACCATATATTTT
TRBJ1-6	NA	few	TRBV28	CASSVIGSPLHF	TGTGCCAGCAGTGTTATCGGGTCACCCCTCCACTTT
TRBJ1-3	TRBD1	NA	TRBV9	CASSVATGVRNTIYF	TGTGCCAGCAGCGTAGCAACAGGGGTACGGAACACCATATATTTT
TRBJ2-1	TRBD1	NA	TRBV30	CAWSPRGRPYNEQFF	TGTGCCTGGAGCCCCAGGGGGCGCCCCTACAATGAGCAGTTCTTC
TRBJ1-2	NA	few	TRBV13	CASSWIRTERANGYTF	TGTGCCAGCAGCTGGATACGGACAGAGCGAGCTAATGGCTACACCTTC
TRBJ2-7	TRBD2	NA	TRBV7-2	CASSRDYRSYEQYF	TGTGCCAGCAGCCGGGACTACCGCTCCTACGAGCAGTACTTC
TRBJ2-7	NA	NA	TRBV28	CATEDTRWEQYF	TGTGCCACCGAAGACACCCGGTGGGAGCAGTACTTC
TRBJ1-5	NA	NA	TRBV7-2	CASSLKWNQPQHF	TGTGCCAGCAGCTTAAAATGGAATCAGCCCCAGCATTTT
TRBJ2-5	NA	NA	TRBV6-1	CASSEARGSQETQYF	TGTGCCAGCAGTGAAGCGAGGGGATCCCAAGAGACCCAGTACTTC
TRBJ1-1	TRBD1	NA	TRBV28	CASRMTGANTEAFF	TGTGCCAGCAGAATGACAGGGGCGAACACTGAAGCTTTCTTT
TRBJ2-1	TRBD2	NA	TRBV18	CASSSLAGAYNEQFF	TGTGCCAGCTCATCCCTAGCGGGGGCCTACAATGAGCAGTTCTTC
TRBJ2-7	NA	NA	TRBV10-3	CAISDPDGGSYEQYF	TGTGCCATCAGTGATCCGGACGGAGGCTCCTACGAGCAGTACTTC
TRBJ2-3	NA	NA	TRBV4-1	CASSQAAGVDTQYF	TGCGCCAGCAGCCAAGCGGCAGGGGTAGATACGCAGTATTTT
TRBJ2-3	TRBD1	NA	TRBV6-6	CASSKQGDTDTQYF	TGTGCCAGCAGCAAACAGGGGGACACAGATACGCAGTATTTT
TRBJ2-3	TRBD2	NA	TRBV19	CASSPGLAGGRRTQYF	TGTGCCAGTAGTCCGGGACTAGCGGGAGGGCGGCGTACGCAGTATTTT
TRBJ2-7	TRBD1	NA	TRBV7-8	CASSLLDRAYEQYF	TGTGCCAGCAGCTTGCTGGACAGGGCGTACGAGCAGTACTTC
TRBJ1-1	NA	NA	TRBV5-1	CASSLVGGAETEAFF	TGCGCCAGCAGCTTGGTTGGGGGGGCTGAAACTGAAGCTTTCTTT
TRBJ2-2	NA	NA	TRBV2	CASSAGWDTGELFF	TGTGCCAGCAGTGCAGGCTGGGACACCGGGGAGCTGTTTTTT
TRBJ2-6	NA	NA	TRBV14	CASSHVLTGANVLTF	TGTGCCAGCAGCCACGTTCTCACTGGGGCCAACGTCCTGACTTTC
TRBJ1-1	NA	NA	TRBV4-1	CASSGGTEAFF	TGCGCCAGCAGTGGGGGCACTGAAGCTTTCTTT
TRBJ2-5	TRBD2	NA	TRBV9	CASSPQGLATETQYF	TGTGCCAGCAGCCCCCAGGGACTAGCGACGGAGACCCAGTACTTC
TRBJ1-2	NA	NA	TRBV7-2	CASSLVGWGYTF	TGTGCCAGCAGCTTAGTTGGGTGGGGCTACACCTTC
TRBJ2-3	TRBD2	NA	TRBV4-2	CASSQAGTTSTDTQYF	TGTGCCAGCAGCCAAGCGGGGACTACTAGCACAGATACGCAGTATTTT
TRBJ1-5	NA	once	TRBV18	CASSPQGSNQPQHF	TGTGCCAGCTCACCGCAGGGGTCCAATCAGCCCCAGCATTTT
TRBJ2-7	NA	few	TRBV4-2	CASSLDQGPQYF	TGTGCCAGCAGCCTAGACCAGGGACCCCAGTACTTC
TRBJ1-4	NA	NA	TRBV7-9	CASSVGQRLNEKLFF	TGTGCCAGCAGCGTTGGACAGCGACTGAATGAAAAACTGTTTTTT
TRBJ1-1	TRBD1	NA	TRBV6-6	CASTRDSPNTEAFF	TGTGCCAGCACCAGGGACAGTCCCAACACTGAAGCTTTCTTT
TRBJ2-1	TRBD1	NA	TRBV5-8	CASRVPGQGASGYNEQFF	TGTGCCAGCAGAGTACCGGGACAGGGGGCTAGCGGTTACAATGAGCAGTTCTTC
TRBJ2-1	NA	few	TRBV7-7	CASSSEGPYNEQFF	TGTGCCAGCAGCTCAGAGGGACCCTACAATGAGCAGTTCTTC
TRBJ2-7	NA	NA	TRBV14	CASGGVVGEQYF	TGTGCCAGCGGCGGGGTCGTAGGCGAGCAGTACTTC
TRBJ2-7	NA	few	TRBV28	CASSPTYEQYF	TGTGCCAGCAGTCCGACCTACGAGCAGTACTTC
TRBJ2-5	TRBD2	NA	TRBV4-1	CASSPGLAGETQYF	TGCGCCAGCAGCCCAGGACTAGCGGGTGAGACCCAGTACTTC
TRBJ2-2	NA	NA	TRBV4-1	CASSQGRSNTGELFF	TGCGCCAGCAGCCAAGGTCGGTCGAACACCGGGGAGCTGTTTTTT
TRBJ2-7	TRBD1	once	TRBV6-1	CASRPGQSPSYEQYF	TGTGCCAGCAGGCCGGGACAGTCACCCTCCTACGAGCAGTACTTC
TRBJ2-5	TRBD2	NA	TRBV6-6	CASSLGLPEETQYF	TGTGCCAGCAGTTTGGGACTACCCGAGGAGACCCAGTACTTC
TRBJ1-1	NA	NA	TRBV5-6	CASSSPDRLGMNTEAFF	TGTGCCAGCAGCTCACCCGACAGATTAGGGATGAACACTGAAGCTTTCTTT
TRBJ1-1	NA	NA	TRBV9	CASSLGYRGGGTEAFF	TGTGCCAGCAGCCTCGGGTATAGGGGTGGTGGAACTGAAGCTTTCTTT
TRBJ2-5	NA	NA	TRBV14	CASSQDWRGTQYF	TGTGCCAGCAGCCAAGATTGGCGGGGAACCCAGTACTTC
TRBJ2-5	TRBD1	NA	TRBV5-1	CASSYPTGPQETQYF	TGCGCCAGCAGTTATCCGACAGGGCCTCAAGAGACCCAGTACTTC
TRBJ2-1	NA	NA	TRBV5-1	CASSLGRAGKSYNEQFF	TGCGCCAGCAGCTTGGGGAGGGCGGGGAAATCCTACAATGAGCAGTTCTTC
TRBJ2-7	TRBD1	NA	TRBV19	CASSSLPGQGLLEQYF	TGTGCCAGTAGTTCTCTACCGGGACAGGGGCTCCTCGAGCAGTACTTC
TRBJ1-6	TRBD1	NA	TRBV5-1	CASSPRTGNSPLHF	TGCGCCAGCAGCCCTCGGACAGGGAATTCACCCCTCCACTTT
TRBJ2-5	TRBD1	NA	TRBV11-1	CASSRDRGQETQYF	TGTGCCAGCAGTCGGGACAGGGGGCAAGAGACCCAGTACTTC
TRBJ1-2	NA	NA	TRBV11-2	CASSLGERTSGYTF	TGTGCCAGCAGCTTAGGGGAACGGACGAGTGGCTACACCTTC
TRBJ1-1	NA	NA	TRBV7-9	CASSLRGVGLVEAFF	TGTGCCAGCAGCTTAAGGGGGGTCGGCCTGGTTGAAGCTTTCTTT
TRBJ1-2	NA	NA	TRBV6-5	CASSSQGGGYTF	TGTGCCAGCAGCTCTCAGGGAGGGGGCTACACCTTC